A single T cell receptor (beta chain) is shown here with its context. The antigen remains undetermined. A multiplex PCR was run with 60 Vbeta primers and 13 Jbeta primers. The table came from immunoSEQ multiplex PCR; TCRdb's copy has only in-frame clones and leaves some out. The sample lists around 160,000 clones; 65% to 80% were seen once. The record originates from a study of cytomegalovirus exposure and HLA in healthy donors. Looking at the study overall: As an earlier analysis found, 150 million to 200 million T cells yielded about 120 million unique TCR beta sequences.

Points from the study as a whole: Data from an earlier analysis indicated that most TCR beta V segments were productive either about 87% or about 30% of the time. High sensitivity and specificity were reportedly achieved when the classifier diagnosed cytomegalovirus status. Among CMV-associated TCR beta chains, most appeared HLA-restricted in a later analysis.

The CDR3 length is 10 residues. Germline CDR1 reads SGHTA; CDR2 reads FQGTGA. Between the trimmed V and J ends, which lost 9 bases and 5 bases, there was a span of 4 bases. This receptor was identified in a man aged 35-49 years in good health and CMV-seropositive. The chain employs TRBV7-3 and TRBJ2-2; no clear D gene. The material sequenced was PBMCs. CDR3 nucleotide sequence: TGTGCCAGAACTACCGGGGAGCTGTTTTTT. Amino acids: CARTTGELFF.